This TCR beta chain was obtained from a study of human T cells and chemical hapten exposure. A single record per CDR3 protein comes from TCRdb applying MiXCR to the RACE reads. The repertoire holds about 69,000 distinct CDR3 sequences, with approximately 32% as singletons. As to this clonotype: Antigen: not known.

Findings and limits, study-wide: Sensitization with DPC brought no change to TCRs above 1 in 1000 in frequency.

The CDR3 totals 15 residues. CDR1 ENHRY and CDR2 SYGVKD come from the germline V gene. The V and J ends lost 2 bases and 1 base respectively, with 11 bases between them. Stated time point: patch test 1, 2 weeks after DPC sensitization. Treatment noted: therapeutic diphenylcyclopropenone sensitization with weekly scalp DPC. The sequence was obtained from a man between 35 and 55 years old with alopecia areata. Some clones in this sample may be carry-over from other donors' samples. The chain recombines TRBV10-3 with TRBJ2-5, with D possibly being TRBD1 (6 bases). Sample: whole blood, taken in connection with sensitization to the hapten diphenylcyclopropenone (DPC). DNA for the CDR3: TGTGCCATCAGTGAGGGTCAGGGGACCCAAGAGACCCAGTACTTC. It translates to CAISEGQGTQETQYF.